In this sample, the clone carrying this TCR beta chain turned up a few times. Time point reported: persistent/refractory GD, antithyroid drugs over 5 years with positive TRAb. The authors made the TCR library using RNA they extracted from PBMCs. Sequencing libraries for TCR beta were prepared with iRepertoire HTBI primers and Arm-PCR of CDR3 regions. TCRdb ran MiXCR on the multiplex PCR reads and lists one entry per CDR3 protein. The sample contains around 430,000 distinct CDR3 sequences, roughly 22% of which appear only once. These data come from a study of regulatory T cells in long-lasting Graves disease. The sequencing used peripheral blood mononuclear cells (PBMCs), collected when the disease was refractory, from a patient treated with antithyroid drugs. The clonotype was recovered from a female donor with Graves disease.

The CDR3 DNA reads as TGCAGCGCCGTCGGGGACAGGAACTACGAGCAGTACTTC. Translating it yields CSAVGDRNYEQYF. The gene calls are TRBV29-1 and TRBJ2-7, with 8 positions matching TRBD1. Trimming at V came to 7 bases and at J to 3 bases, leaving 8 bases not matched to a gene. Germline CDR1 and CDR2: SQVTM and ANQGSEA. The CDR3 is 13 amino acids.